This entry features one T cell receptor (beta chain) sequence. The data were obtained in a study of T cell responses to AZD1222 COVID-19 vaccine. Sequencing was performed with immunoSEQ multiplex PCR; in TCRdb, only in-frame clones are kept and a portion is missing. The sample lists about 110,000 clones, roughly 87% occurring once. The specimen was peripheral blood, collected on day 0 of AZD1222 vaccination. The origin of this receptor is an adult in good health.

CDR3 sequence (DNA): TGTGCCAGCAGCCTGACGAGGGGGACCGGGGAGCTGTTTTTT. This sequence encodes CASSLTRGTGELFF. The rearrangement links TRBV11-3 to TRBJ2-2, with D perhaps TRBD1 (6 bases). Germline CDR1 is SGHNT and CDR2 is YENEEA. Trimming pared 5 bases from V and 5 bases from J, leaving 12 bases between. This CDR3 spans 14 amino acids.